This TCR beta chain was profiled in a study of T-cell memory formation after mild COVID-19. Across the whole study: Largely, TCR clusters stayed within a single donor.

Study-wide findings and caveats: Whereas later expanders leaned CD4+, clones contracting day 15 to 85 showed a balanced CD4/CD8 makeup. The CD4+ clones that contracted clustered mainly within CM and EM, and the CD8+ clones concentrated in EMRA.

Worth noting for this clonotype: Its specificity is not known.

The CDR3 runs 13 residues. V was shortened by 3 bases and J by 1 base, with 6 bases between the two germline ends. Germline assignment: CDR1 MNHEY and CDR2 SMNVEV (reference sequence). TCRdb itself ran the 5' RACE reads through MiXCR, one entry per CDR3 protein. The sample records over 350,000 distinct CDR3 sequences, about a sixth being singletons. Material: PBMCs or a T cell subset sorted from them (not recorded which). V usage is TRBV27 and J usage is TRBJ1-1; D not certain. This receptor was obtained from a man between 18 and 35 years old who had mild COVID-19 (a few samples of this study predate the infection). Cell type and time point are not known. CDR3 sequence (DNA): TGTGCCAGCAGTTTTATACAGAACACTGAAGCTTTCTTT. Protein sequence: CASSFIQNTEAFF.